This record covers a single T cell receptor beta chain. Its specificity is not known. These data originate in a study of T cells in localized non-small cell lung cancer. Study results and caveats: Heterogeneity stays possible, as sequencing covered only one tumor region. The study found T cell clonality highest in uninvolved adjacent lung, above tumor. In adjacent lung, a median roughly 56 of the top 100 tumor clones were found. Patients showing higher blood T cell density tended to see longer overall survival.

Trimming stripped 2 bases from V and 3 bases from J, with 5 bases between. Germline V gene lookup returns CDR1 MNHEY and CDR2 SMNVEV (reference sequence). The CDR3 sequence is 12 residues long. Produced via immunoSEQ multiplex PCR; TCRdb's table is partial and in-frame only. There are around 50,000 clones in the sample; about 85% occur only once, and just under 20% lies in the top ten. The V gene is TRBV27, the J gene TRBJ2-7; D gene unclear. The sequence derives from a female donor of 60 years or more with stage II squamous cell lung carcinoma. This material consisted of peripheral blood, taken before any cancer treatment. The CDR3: CASSLEVYEQYF. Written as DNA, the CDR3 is TGTGCCAGCAGTTTAGAGGTCTACGAGCAGTACTTC.